This TCR beta chain stems from a study of T cell responses to AZD1222 COVID-19 vaccine. Regarding the study as a whole: Spike-specific TCR breadth and depth went up after people got two AZD1222 doses. The reported proportion of spike-specific TCRs targeting unmutated variant regions was nearly half. At 160-218 and 743-854, vaccine-associated CD4 TCRs were dominant, and they spanned spike. Baseline seropositivity occurred in only a handful of AZD1222 recipients.

Points on this clone: As yet, its antigen is unknown.

The V end was cut by 2 bases, the J end by 5 bases, with 16 bases between. Germline CDR1 MDHEN, CDR2 SYDVKM. The CDR3 sequence is 15 residues long. TCRdb's table, derived via immunoSEQ multiplex PCR, lists solely in-frame clones and lacks some. This sample has roughly 110,000 clones, with 90% to 95% found just once. V and J are TRBV28 and TRBJ2-7; maybe TRBD2 (6 bases). The source was peripheral blood, collected 28 days after the second AZD1222 dose. This clonotype was sampled from an adult who received the AZD1222 COVID-19 vaccine. CDR3 loop: CASSLRLALVNEQYF. The CDR3 coding sequence is TGTGCCAGCAGTTTAAGGCTAGCGCTGGTTAACGAGCAGTACTTC. The full variable domain, in which reference TRBV28 and TRBJ2-7 provide the parts outside the CDR3, is DVKVTQSSRYLVKRTGEKVFLECVQDMDHENMFWYRQDPGLGLRLIYFSYDVKMKEKGDIPEGYSVSREKKERFSLILESASTNQTSMYLCASSLRLALVNEQYFGPGTRLTVT.